This TCR beta chain comes out of a study of cytomegalovirus exposure and HLA in healthy donors. Whole-study results and caveats: TCR clusters originating in the first cohort tended to co-occur in the 120 validation repertoires, according to a later analysis. The authors listed over 150 TCR beta chains as cytomegalovirus-associated. The study found most TCR sequences rare, yet found some public TCRs in many donors.

The donors were members of the roughly 120-subject validation cohort (separate from the roughly 670-subject first cohort). To note about this clone: What it binds is unknown.

Germline V gives CDR1 SGHRS, CDR2 YFSETQ. The V segment lost 0 bases and the J segment 6 bases; nucleotides outside the gene matches: 4. This CDR3 is 16 amino acids long. Produced via immunoSEQ multiplex PCR; TCRdb's table is partial and in-frame only. Of 180,000 or so clones listed, about 89% are singletons. This sequence was found in a young man in good health and CMV-seropositive. The sample comprised PBMCs. The rearrangement links TRBV5-1 to TRBJ2-7, with TRBD2 matching 15 bases. As DNA, the CDR3 is TGCGCCAGCAGCTTGGGCCAGGGACTAGCGGGGGGCGAGCAGTACTTC. This gives the protein CASSLGQGLAGGEQYF.